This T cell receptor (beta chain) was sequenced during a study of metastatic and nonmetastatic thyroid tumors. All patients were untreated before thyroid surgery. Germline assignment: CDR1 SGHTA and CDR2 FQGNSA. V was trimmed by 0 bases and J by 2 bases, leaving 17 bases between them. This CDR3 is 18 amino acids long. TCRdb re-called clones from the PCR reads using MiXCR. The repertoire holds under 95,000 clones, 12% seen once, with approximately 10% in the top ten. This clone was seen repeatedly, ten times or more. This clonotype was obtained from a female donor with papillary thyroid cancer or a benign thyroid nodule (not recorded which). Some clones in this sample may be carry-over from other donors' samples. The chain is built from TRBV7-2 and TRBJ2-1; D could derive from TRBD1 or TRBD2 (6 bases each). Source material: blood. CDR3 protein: CASSLARGAFGAYNEQFF. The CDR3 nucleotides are TGTGCCAGCAGCTTAGCTAGGGGGGCGTTTGGGGCCTACAATGAGCAGTTCTTC.